This T cell receptor beta chain derives from a study of blood T cell repertoires in COVID-19 (dated by TCRdb to the early 2020s). For the study in its entirety: Samples covering the acute and convalescent phases of COVID-19 were provided by collaborators in the United States, Italy and Spain. The material from the prospective study consisted of cDNA or gDNA derived from T cells, B-cell-depleted T cells, or PBMCs. Deeply sampled blood TCRbeta repertoires from subjects exposed to, actively infected with, or recovered from COVID-19 were included in the dataset. The repertoires were made available in a free public database intended to serve as a resource for research on the immune response to SARS-CoV-2. The samples were drawn from two sources: the first 160 participants of the ongoing ImmuneRACE study, and over 950 subjects contributed by 6 global collaborators. The sample metadata nearly always contained a de-identified subject ID, COVID-19 status, age in years and sex. Where available, HLA class I and class II types were taken from metadata supplied by the sample provider and were not determined by assay-based typing. The investigation overall reported the following: Clinical and demographic metadata were provided uncurated, with the amount varying by source and participant.

Whole blood was collected in K2EDTA tubes by collaborating institutions according to the institutions' own protocols. For TCRbeta analysis, collaborators shipped samples in one of three forms: frozen whole blood, isolated PBMCs, or DNA extracted from either of those sample types. Relative to germline, V is 7 bases shorter and J is 0 bases shorter, with 16 bases between their ends. The CDR3 runs 15 amino acids, cysteine and phenylalanine included. Only the CDR3 region is kept as DNA, spanning 45 bases read in frame from base 1. Taken from the germline V gene, the CDR1 and CDR2 loops are MNHEY and SVGAGI. TCRbeta CDR3 regions were amplified from genomic DNA by means of the immunoSEQ Assay, a bias-controlled multiplex PCR. The paper's data handling went like this. Within the assay, amplification of reference gene primers was used to estimate how many nucleated cells each sample contained. Sequence reads were collapsed and filtered to measure the absolute abundance of every unique TCRbeta CDR3 rearrangement. For each sample, productive Simpson clonality was calculated as the square root of Simpson's diversity index across productive rearrangements. TCRdb retrieved this table from immuneACCESS and kept in-frame rearrangements only. Not all clones are present; in checked studies, unresolved V genes account for under half, and no reason is known for the remainder. V and J calls and clone size are given by that table; D and trimming were obtained from the DNA. The sample data list around 71,000 clones, and roughly 86% of these were observed just once. 1.9% of the sample rests with the top ten.

About this clone: Its antigen is unknown. Base qualities are not at hand, and no much larger clone is one base apart.

Sequenced input: peripheral blood. This TCR was recovered from a woman aged 55-70 years with acute or convalescent COVID-19. The rearrangement combines TRBV6-5 with TRBJ2-7, with TRBD1 as a weak D call on 5 bases. The bases are TGTGCCAGCACCGCCCAGGGCAGGAGCTCCTACGAGCAGTACTTC. Its translation is CASTAQGRSSYEQYF.